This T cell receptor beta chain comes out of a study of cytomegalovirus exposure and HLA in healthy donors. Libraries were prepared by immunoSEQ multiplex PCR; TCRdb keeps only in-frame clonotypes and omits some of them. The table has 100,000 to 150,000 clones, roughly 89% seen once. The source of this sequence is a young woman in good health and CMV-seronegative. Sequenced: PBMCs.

CDR3 sequence reads: CASSELVTFGYTF. In DNA form, the CDR3 reads TGTGCCAGCAGTGAGCTCGTCACTTTTGGCTACACCTTC. V and J are TRBV2 and TRBJ1-2; D is unresolved. V dropped 3 bases and J dropped 7 bases, with 12 bases sitting between them. Per germline, CDR1 SNHLY and CDR2 FYNNEI. CDR3 length: 13 residues.